This entry concerns a single T cell receptor beta chain. Unmatched junction bases numbered 11, after V lost 3 bases and J lost 3 bases. Looked up from germline, CDR1 is LGHNA and CDR2 is YNFKEQ. The CDR3 consists of 16 residues. The record originates from a study of T cell repertoires in ileal Crohn's disease. TCRdb keeps only in-frame clones here, not all; method: immunoSEQ multiplex PCR. This sample yields more than 11,000 clones, of which nearly 90% are seen a single time; roughly 3.9% belongs to the top ten. This TCR came from an adult with Crohn's disease. Sequenced input: ileal tissue. V is TRBV4-2 and J is TRBJ2-7, with TRBD1 identical over 7 bases. This chain's CDR3 is CASSQPPGDRNYEQYF. CDR3 bases: TGTGCCAGCAGCCAGCCACCAGGGGACAGAAACTACGAGCAGTACTTC.